Listed here are 2 T cell receptor beta chains from one sample, sequenced in a study of blood T cell repertoires in COVID-19. The method was immunoSEQ multiplex PCR; TCRdb's version includes in-frame clones alone and lacks a portion of them. The sample lists about 100,000 clones; more than 70% were seen once. Sequencing used peripheral blood. These receptors all come from a human donor in a cohort sampled during active COVID-19.

This sequence joins TRBV29-1 and TRBJ2-1; D uncertain. V shed 0 bases and J shed 7 bases, with 10 bases lying between them. The CDR3 contains 13 residues. Germline lookup yields CDR1 SQVTM and CDR2 ANQGSEA. The CDR3 DNA is TGCAGCGTTGAAGATTCCCGGTCGAATGAGCAGTTCTTC. This sequence encodes CSVEDSRSNEQFF.

In the case of this clone: The sample carries other DNA sequences with the same CDR3. The V call is TRBV6-5, the J call TRBJ1-6, with a weak D call TRBD1 (5 bases). V lost 8 bases to trimming and J lost 0 bases, with 11 bases between them. The CDR3 has 15 amino acids. Germline CDR1 MNHEY, CDR2 SVGAGI. The CDR3 DNA reads TGTGCCAGCTCACGACAGAGCTCCTATAATTCACCCCTCCACTTT. This codes for CASSRQSSYNSPLHF.